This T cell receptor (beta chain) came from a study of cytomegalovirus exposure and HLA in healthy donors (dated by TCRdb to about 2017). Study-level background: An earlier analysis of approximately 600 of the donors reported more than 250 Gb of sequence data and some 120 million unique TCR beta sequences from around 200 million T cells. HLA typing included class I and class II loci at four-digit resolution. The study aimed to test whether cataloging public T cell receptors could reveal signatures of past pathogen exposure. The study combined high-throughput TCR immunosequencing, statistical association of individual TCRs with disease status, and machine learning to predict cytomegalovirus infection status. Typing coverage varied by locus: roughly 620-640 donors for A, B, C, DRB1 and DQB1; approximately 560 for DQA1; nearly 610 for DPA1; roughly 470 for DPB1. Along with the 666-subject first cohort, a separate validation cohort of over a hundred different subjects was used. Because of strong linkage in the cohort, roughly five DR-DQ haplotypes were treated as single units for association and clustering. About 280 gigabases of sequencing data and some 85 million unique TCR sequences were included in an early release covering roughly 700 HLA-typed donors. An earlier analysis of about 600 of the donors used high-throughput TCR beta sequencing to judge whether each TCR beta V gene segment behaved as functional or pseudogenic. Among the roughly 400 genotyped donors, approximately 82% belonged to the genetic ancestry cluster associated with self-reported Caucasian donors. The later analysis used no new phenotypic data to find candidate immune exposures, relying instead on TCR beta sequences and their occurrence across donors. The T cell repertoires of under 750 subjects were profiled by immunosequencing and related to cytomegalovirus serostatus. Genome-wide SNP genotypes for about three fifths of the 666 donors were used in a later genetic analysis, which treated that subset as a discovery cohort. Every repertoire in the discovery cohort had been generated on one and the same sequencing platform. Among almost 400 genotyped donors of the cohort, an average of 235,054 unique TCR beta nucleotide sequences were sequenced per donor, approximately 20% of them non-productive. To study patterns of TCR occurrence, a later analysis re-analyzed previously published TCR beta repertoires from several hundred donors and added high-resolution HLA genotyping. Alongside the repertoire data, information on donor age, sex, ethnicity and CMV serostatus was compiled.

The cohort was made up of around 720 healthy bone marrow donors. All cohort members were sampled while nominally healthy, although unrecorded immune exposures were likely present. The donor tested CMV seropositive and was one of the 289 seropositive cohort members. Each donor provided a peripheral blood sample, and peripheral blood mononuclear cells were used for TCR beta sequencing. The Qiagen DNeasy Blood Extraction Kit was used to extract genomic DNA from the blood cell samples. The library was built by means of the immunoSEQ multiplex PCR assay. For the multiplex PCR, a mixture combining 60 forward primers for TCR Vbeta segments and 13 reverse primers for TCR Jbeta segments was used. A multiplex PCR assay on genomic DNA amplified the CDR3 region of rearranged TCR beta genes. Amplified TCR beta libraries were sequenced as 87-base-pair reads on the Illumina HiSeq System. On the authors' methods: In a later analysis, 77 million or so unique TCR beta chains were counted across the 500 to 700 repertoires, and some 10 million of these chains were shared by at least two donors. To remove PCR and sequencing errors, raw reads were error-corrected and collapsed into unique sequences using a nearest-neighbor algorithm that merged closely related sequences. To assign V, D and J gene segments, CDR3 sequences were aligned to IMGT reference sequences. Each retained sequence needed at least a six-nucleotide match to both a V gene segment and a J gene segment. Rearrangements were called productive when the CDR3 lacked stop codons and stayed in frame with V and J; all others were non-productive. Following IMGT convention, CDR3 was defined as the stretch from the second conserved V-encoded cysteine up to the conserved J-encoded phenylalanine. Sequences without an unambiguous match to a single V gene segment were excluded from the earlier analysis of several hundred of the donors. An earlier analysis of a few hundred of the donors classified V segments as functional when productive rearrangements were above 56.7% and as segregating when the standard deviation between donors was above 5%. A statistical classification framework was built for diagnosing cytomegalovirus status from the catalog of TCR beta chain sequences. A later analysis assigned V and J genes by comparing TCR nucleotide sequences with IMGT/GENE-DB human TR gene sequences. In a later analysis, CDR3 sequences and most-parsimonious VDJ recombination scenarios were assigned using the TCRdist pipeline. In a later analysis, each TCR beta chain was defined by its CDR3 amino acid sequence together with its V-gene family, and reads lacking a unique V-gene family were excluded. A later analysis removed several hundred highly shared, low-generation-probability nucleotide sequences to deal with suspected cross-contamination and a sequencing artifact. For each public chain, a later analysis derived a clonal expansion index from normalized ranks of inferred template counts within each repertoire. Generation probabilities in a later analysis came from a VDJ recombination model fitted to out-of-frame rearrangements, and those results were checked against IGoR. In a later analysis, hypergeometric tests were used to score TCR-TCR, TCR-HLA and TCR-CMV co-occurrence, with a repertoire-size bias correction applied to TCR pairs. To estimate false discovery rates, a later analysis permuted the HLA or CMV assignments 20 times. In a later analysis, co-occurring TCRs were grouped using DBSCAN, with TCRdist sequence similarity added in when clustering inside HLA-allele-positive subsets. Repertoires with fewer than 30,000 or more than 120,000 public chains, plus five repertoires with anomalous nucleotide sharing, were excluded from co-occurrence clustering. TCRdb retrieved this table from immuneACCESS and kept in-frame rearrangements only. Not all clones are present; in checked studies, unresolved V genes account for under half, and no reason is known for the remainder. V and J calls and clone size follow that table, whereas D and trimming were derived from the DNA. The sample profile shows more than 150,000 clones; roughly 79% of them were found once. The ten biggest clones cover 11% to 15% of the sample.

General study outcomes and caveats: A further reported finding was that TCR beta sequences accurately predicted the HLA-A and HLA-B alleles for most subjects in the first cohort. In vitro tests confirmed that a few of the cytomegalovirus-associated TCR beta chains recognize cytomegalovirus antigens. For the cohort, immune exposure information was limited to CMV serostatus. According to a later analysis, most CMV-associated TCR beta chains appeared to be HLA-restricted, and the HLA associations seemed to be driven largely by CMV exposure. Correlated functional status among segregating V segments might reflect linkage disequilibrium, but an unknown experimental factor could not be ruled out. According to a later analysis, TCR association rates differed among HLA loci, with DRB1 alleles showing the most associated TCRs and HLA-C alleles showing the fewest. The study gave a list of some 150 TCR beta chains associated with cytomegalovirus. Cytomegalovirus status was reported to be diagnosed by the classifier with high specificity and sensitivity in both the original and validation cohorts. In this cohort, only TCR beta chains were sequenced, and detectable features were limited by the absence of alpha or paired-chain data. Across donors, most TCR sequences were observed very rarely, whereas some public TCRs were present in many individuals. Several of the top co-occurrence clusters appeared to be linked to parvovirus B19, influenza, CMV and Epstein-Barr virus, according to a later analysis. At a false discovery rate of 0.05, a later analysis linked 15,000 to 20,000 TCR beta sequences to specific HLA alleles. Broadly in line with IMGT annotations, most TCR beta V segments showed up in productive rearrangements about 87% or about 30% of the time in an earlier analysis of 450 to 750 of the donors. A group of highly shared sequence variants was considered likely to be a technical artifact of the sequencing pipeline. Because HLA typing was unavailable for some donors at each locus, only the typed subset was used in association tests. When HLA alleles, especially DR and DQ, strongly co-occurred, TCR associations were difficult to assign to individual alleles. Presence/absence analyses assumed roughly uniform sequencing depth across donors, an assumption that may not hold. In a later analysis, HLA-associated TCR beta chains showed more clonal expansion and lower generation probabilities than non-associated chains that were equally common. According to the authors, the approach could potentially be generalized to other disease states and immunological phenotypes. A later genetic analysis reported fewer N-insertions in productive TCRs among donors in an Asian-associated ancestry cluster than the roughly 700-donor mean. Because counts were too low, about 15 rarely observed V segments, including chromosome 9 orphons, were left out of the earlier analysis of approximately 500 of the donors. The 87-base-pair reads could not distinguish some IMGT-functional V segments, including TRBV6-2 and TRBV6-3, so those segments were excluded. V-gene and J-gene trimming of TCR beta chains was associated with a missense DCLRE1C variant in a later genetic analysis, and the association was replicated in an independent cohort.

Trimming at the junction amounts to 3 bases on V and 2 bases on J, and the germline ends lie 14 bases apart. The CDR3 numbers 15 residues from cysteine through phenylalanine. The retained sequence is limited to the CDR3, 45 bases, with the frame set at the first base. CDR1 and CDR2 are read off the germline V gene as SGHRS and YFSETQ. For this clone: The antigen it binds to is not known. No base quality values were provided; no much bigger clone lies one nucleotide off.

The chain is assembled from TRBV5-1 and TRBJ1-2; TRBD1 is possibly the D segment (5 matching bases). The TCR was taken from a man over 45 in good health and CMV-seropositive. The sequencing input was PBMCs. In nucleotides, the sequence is TGCGCCAGCAGCTCTCAGGGCGGTCCCAACTATGGCTACACCTTC. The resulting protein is CASSSQGGPNYGYTF. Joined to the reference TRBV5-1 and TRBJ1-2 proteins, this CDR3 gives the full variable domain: KAGVTQTPRYLIKTRGQQVTLSCSPISGHRSVSWYQQTPGQGLQFLFEYFSETQRNKGNFPGRFSGRQFSNSRSEMNVSTLELGDSALYLCASSSQGGPNYGYTFGSGTRLTVV.